The TCR beta chain under discussion was sequenced for a study of cytomegalovirus exposure and HLA in healthy donors. Study overall: HLA-typed donors were the source of 86 million or so unique TCRs held in an early data release. General study results and limits: Later analysis identified a missense DCLRE1C variant that was linked to TCR beta V- and J-gene trimming. Indistinguishability led to the exclusion of some V segments, TRBV6-2 and TRBV6-3 included. In a later analysis, specific HLA alleles were associated with under 20,000 TCR beta sequences at a 0.05 false discovery rate.

Turning to this clone: Its antigen is not identified.

Losses at the gene ends were 5 bases for V and 4 bases for J; bases not matched to a gene: 10. Germline V gives CDR1 MNHEY, CDR2 SMNVEV (reference sequence). This CDR3 comprises 16 residues. PCR involved 60 Vbeta and 13 Jbeta primers. Using immunoSEQ multiplex PCR, the repertoire was profiled, and TCRdb retains in-frame clones only, with some absent. The data hold 85,000 to 95,000 clones, with approximately 7.7% observed a single time. The chain is built from TRBV27 and TRBJ2-3, with TRBD2 matching over 9 bases. The TCR sequence derives from a man aged 50-60 years in good health and CMV-seronegative. Sequencing input: PBMCs. The CDR3 bases are TGTGCCAGCAGTAGCCTAGAGCGGGGGGTCCCAGATACGCAGTATTTT. Translation gives CASSSLERGVPDTQYF.